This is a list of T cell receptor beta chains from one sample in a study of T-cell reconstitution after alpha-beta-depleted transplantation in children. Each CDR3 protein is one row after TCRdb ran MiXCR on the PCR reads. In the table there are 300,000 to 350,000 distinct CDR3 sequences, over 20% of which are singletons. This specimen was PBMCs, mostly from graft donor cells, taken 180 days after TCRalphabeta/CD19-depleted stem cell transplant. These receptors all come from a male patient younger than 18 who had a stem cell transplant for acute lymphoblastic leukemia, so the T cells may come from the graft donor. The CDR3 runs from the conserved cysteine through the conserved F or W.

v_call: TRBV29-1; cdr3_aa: CSVEDLEDSQETQYF
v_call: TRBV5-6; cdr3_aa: CASSLTLGQETQYF
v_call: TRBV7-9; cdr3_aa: CASSLTGTYQSYEQYF
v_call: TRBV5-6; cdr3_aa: CASSLQSTDTQYF
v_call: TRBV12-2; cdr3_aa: CASRLELARETQYF
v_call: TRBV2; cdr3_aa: CASSDGPRASTGELFF
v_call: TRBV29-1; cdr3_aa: CSVADSPYGYTF
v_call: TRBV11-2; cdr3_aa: CASSPGGSSGRNNNEQFF
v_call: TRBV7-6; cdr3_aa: CASSSWDRGLDSPLHF
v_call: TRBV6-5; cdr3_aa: CASSYQTSGDTQYF
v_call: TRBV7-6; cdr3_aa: CASSAGAGGDTQYF
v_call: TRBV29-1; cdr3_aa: CSVAPADYEKLFF
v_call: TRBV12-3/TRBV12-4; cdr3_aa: CASSFGLAGGVITDEQFF
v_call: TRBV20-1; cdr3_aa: CSARYLFTDTQYF
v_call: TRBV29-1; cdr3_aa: CSVERETGAPVSNTEAFF
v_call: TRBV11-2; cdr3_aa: CASSLVRPRTYNEQFF
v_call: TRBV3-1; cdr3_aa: CASSQEVLAKNIQYF
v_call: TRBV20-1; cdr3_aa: CSAIRPAANVLTF
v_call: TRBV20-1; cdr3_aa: CSASNAERGFVWAQYF
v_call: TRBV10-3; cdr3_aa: CAISETASSSYNEQFF
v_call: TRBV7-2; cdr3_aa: CASSFWAGTYEQYF
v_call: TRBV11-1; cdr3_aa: CASSLDGIADPVSGANVLTF
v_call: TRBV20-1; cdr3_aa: CSARSPNQPQHF
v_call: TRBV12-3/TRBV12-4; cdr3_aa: CASSPGPGRDQPQHF
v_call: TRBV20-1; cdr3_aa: CSASRGVLYNEQLF
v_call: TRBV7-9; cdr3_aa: CASSGVVGAHEQYF
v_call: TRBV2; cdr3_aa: CASSGLAVAKNIQYF
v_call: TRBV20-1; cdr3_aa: CSAKIPGGHGYTF
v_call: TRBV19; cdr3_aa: CASSVDRAYNHPQHF
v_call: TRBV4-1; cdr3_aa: CASSLIIGDSMQPQHF
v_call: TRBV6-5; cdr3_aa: CASSLVGELHTQYF
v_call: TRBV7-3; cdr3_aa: CASSPSSGSDEQFF
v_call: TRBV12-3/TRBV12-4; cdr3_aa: CASSLPMGTTDTQYF
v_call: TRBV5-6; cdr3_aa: CASSLWGSTDTQYF
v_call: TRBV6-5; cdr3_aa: CASSYFRGVTGELFF
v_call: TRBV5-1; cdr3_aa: CASSSFEDSSTGELFF
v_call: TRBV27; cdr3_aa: CASSFGPNNEQFF
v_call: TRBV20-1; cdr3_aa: CSASLGVSALNEQFF
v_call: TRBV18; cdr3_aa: CASSPISEFSNQPQHF
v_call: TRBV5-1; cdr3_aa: CASSFDRGLNGYTF
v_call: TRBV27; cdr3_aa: CASSQTSGLSYNEQFF
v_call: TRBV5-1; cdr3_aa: CASSLEVPAGEQYF
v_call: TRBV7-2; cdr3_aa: CASRYRGSGYGYTF
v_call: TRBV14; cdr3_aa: CASSQEPGQGHNEQFF
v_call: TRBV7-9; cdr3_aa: CAGGQGVEGYEQYF
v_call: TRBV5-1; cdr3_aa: CASSLEPGGTNGYGYTF
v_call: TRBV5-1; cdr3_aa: CASSFYSGSYEQYF